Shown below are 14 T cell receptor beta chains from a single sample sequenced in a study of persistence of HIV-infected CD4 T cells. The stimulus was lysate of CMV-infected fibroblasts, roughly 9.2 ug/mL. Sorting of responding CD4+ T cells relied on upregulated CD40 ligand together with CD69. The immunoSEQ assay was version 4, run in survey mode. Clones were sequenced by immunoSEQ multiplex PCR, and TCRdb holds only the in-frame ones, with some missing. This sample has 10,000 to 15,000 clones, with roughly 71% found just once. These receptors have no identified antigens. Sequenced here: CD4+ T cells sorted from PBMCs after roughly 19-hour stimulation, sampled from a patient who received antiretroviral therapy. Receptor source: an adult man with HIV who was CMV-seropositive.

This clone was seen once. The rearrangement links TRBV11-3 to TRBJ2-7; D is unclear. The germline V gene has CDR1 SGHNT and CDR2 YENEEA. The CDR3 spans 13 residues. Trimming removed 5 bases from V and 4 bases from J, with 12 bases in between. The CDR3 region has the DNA TGTGCCAGCAGCGCGGACGGAGTATACGAGCAGTACTTC. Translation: CASSADGVYEQYF.

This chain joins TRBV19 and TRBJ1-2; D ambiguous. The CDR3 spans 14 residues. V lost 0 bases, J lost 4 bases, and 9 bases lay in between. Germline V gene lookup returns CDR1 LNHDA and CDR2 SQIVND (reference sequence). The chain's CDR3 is CASSIDGMAYGYTF. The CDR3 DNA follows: TGTGCCAGTAGTATAGATGGGATGGCCTATGGCTACACCTTC.

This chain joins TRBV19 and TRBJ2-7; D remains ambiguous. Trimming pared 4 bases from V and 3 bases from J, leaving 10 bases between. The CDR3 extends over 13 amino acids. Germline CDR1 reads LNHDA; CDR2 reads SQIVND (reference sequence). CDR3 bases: TGTGCCAGTAGTAGGGCGTCCGTCTACGAGCAGTACTTC. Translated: CASSRASVYEQYF.

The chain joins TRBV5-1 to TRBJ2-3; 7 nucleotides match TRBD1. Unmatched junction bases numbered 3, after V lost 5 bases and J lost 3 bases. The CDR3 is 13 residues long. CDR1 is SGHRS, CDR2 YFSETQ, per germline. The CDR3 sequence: CASSAQGTDTQYF. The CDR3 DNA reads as TGCGCCAGCAGTGCACAGGGGACAGATACGCAGTATTTT.

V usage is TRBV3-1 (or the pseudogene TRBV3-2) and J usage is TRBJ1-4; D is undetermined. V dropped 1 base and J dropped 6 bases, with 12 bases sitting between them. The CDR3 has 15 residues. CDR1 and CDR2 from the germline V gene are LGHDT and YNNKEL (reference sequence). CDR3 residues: CASSQAQGRYEKLFF. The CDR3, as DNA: TGTGCCAGCAGCCAAGCCCAAGGACGGTATGAAAAACTGTTTTTT.

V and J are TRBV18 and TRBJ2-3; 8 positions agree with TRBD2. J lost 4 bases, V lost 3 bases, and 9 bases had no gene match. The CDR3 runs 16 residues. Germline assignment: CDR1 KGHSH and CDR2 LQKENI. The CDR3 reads CASSPGSGGAADTQYF. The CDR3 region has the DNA TGTGCCAGCTCACCGGGGTCCGGGGGGGCAGCAGATACGCAGTATTTT.

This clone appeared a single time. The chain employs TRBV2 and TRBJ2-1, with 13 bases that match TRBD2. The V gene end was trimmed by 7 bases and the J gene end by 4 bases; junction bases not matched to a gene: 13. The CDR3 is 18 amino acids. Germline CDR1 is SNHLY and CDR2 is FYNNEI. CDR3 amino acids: CASTDVGLGLAGYNEQFF. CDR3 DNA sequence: TGTGCCAGCACAGATGTCGGTTTGGGACTAGCGGGATACAATGAGCAGTTCTTC.

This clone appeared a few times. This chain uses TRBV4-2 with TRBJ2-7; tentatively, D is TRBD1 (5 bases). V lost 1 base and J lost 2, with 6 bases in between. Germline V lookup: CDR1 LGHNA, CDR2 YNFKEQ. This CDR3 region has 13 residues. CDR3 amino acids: CASSQGQTYEQYF. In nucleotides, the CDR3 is TGTGCCAGCAGCCAAGGACAGACCTACGAGCAGTACTTC.

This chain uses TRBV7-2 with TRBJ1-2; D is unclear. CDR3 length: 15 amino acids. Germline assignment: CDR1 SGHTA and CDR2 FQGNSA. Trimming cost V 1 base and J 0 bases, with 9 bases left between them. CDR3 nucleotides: TGTGCCAGCAGCTTAGAACTCACAGCTAACTATGGCTACACCTTC. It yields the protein CASSLELTANYGYTF.

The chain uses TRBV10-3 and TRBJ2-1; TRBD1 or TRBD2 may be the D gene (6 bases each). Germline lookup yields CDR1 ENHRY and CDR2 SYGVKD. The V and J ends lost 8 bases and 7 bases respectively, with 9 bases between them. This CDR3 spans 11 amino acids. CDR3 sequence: CAISGANEQFF. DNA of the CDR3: TGTGCCATCTCGGGGGCTAATGAGCAGTTCTTC.

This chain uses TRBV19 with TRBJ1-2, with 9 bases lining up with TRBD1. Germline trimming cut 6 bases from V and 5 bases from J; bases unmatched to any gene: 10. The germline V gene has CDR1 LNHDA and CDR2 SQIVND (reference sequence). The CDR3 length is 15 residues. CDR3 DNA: TGTGCCAGTAGCGTCCCGGGACAGGGTCAGTATGGCTACACCTTC. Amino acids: CASSVPGQGQYGYTF. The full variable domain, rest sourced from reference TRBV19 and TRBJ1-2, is DGGITQSPKYLFRKEGQNVTLSCEQNLNHDAMYWYRQDPGQGLRLIYYSQIVNDFQKGDIAEGYSVSREKKESFPLTVTSAQKNPTAFYLCASSVPGQGQYGYTFGSGTRLTVV.

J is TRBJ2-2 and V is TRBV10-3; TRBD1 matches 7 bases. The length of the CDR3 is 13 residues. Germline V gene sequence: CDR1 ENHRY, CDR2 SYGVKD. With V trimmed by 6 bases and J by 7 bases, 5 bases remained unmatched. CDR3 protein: CAIRGQASGELFF. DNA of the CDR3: TGTGCCATCAGAGGACAGGCGAGCGGGGAGCTGTTTTTT.

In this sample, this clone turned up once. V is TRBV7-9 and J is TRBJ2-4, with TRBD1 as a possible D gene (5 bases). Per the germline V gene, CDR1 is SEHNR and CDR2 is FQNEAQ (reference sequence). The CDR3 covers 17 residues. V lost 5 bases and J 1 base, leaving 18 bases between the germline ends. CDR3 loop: CASSARQRPGAKNIQYF. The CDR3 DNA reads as TGTGCCAGCAGCGCCCGTCAAAGGCCAGGGGCCAAAAACATTCAGTACTTC.

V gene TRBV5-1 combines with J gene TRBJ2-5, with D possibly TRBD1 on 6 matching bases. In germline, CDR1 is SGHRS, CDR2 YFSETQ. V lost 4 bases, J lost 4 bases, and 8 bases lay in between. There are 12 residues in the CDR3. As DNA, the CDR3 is TGCGCCAGCAGCGCACAGGGAGAGACCCAGTACTTC. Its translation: CASSAQGETQYF.